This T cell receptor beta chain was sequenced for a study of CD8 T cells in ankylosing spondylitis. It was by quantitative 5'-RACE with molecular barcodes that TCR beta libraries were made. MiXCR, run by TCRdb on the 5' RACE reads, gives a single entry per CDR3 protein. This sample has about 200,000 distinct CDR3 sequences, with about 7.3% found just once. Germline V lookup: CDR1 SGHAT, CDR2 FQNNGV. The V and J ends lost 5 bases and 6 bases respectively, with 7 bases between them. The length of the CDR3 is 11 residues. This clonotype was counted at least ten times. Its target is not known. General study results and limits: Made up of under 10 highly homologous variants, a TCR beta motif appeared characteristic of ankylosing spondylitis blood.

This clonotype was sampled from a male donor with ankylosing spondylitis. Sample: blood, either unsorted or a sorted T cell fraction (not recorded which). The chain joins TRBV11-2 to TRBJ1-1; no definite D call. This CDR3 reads CASSRTPEAFF. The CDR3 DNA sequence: TGTGCCAGCAGCAGGACTCCTGAAGCTTTCTTT.